These 9 T cell receptor beta chains were sequenced from one sample in a study of blood T cell repertoires in COVID-19. Data came from immunoSEQ multiplex PCR; TCRdb stores just in-frame clones and leaves some out. The table includes more than 85,000 clones, roughly 87% detected once. The sample consisted of peripheral blood. These receptors were collected from a man aged 65 to 79 with acute or convalescent COVID-19.

The rearrangement uses TRBV7-8 and TRBJ1-3, with a possible D match to TRBD1 (5 bases). CDR1 SGHVS and CDR2 FQNEAQ come from the germline V gene. Between the trimmed V and J ends, which lost 1 base and 4 bases, there was a span of 14 bases. CDR3 length equals 16 residues. CDR3 residues: CASSLGSGVWGNTIYF. The CDR3 nucleotides are TGTGCCAGCAGCTTAGGATCGGGGGTATGGGGAAACACCATATATTTT.

DNA of the CDR3: TGTGCCAGCAGCCAAGATCTCCCAGGGAGGGACTATGGCTACACCTTC. The encoded protein is CASSQDLPGRDYGYTF. J is TRBJ1-2 and V is TRBV14; tentative D call: TRBD1 (5 bases). V lost 0 bases and J lost 3, with 14 bases in between. Per the germline V gene, CDR1 is SGHDN and CDR2 is FVKESK. The CDR3 loop spans 16 amino acids.

The V gene is TRBV18, the J gene TRBJ1-2; 7 bases fit TRBD1. Losses at the gene ends were 3 bases for V and 5 bases for J; bases not matched to a gene: 6. There are 14 residues in the CDR3. The V gene's germline CDR1 is KGHSH and CDR2 LQKENI. CDR3 DNA sequence: TGTGCCAGCTCACCTTCGGGACAGTCGTATGGCTACACCTTC. Translated, it gives CASSPSGQSYGYTF.

This chain uses TRBV28 with TRBJ1-5; 8 bases fit TRBD1. Germline lookup yields CDR1 MDHEN and CDR2 SYDVKM. V dropped 10 bases and J dropped 4; count of bases not matched to a gene: 3. CDR3 length: 12 residues. The CDR3 DNA sequence: TGTGCCACCAGACAGGGGAATCAGCCCCAGCATTTT. It specifies CATRQGNQPQHF.

This sequence joins TRBV20-1 and TRBJ2-1, with 7 bases aligning to TRBD1. Germline CDR1 and CDR2: DFQATT and SNEGSKA (reference sequence). This CDR3 spans 13 amino acids. The ends lost 3 bases at V and 10 bases at J; junction bases unmatched: 9. The CDR3: CSASPGQALEQFF. CDR3 nucleotide sequence: TGCAGTGCTAGTCCAGGACAGGCCTTGGAGCAGTTCTTC.

The rearrangement links TRBV5-8 to TRBJ2-3; 13 nucleotides match TRBD2. V trimming: 4 bases; J trimming: 5 bases; junction bases outside the gene matches: 7. CDR1 and CDR2 from the germline V gene are SGHTS and YDEGEE. The CDR3 is 16 amino acids. CDR3 DNA sequence: TGTGCCAGCAGCCGAGGACTAGCGGGGGAGGGAGATACGCAGTATTTT. Its protein is CASSRGLAGEGDTQYF.

This rearrangement joins TRBV5-1 to TRBJ2-7, with 7 positions matching TRBD2. Looked up from germline, CDR1 is SGHRS and CDR2 is YFSETQ. V dropped 0 bases and J dropped 0; count of bases not matched to a gene: 3. The CDR3 is 15 residues long. CDR3 sequence reads: CASSLGGGSSYEQYF. CDR3 DNA sequence: TGCGCCAGCAGCTTGGGGGGCGGGAGCTCCTACGAGCAGTACTTC.

This chain connects TRBV30 to TRBJ1-6, with 7 bases matching TRBD1. Germline-derived CDR1 and CDR2 are GTSNPN and SVGIG (reference sequence). V dropped 1 base and J dropped 6; count of bases not matched to a gene: 3. The CDR3 is 14 residues long. DNA for the CDR3: TGTGCCTGGAGTGCGGGGACAGTTAATTCACCCCTCCACTTT. Translation gives CAWSAGTVNSPLHF. Filled out from reference TRBV30 and TRBJ1-6, the complete variable domain reads SQTIHQWPATLVQPVGSPLSLECTVEGTSNPNLYWYRQAAGRGLQLLFYSVGIGQISSEVPQNLSASRPQDRQFILSSKKLLLSDSGFYLCAWSAGTVNSPLHFGNGTRLTVT.

The V and J genes are TRBV3-1 (or the pseudogene TRBV3-2) and TRBJ2-3; perhaps TRBD2 as D (7 bases). V lost 4 bases, J lost 0 bases, and 17 bases lay in between. Germline lookup yields CDR1 LGHDT and CDR2 YNNKEL (reference sequence). The CDR3 totals 17 residues. CDR3 amino acids: CASSPGAGRGSTDTQYF. The CDR3 DNA sequence: TGTGCCAGCAGCCCGGGGGCAGGGCGGGGGAGCACAGATACGCAGTATTTT.